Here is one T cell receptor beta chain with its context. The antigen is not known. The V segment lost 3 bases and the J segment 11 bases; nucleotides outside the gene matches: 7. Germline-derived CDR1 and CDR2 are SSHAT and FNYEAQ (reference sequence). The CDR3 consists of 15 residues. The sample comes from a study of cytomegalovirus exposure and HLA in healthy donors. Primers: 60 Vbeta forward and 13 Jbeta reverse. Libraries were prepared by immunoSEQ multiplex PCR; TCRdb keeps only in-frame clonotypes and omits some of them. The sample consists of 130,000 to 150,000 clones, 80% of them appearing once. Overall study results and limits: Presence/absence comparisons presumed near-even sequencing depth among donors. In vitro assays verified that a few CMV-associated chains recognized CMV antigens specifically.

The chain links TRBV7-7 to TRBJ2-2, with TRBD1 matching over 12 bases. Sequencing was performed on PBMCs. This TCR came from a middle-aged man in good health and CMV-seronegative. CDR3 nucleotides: TGTGCCAGCAGCTTGTCCGGGACAGGGGGCTCTGAGCTGTTTTTT. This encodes CASSLSGTGGSELFF.